This is a list of T cell receptor beta chains from one sample in a study of T cells in Graves' hyperthyroidism and ophthalmopathy. TCRdb redid the calling of the multiplex PCR reads with MiXCR, one entry per CDR3 protein. The sample includes approximately 330,000 distinct CDR3 sequences, around 20% of them seen just once. The material sequenced was blood. These receptor sequences come from a woman in her 50s with Graves' hyperthyroidism. The CDR3 runs from the conserved cysteine through the conserved F or W. A D gene is named only where the DNA matches it firmly. A clone size is listed for some rows: how often the clone was seen (once, few, many), or a class if it is expanded.

>TRBJ2-7|.|TRBV20-1|once
TGCAGTGCTAGAGATCGTGGCTACTACGAGCAGTACTTC
CSARDRGYYEQYF
>TRBJ1-5|.|TRBV19|once
TGTGCCAGTAAGGTAGGCGGCCTTAGCAATCAGCCCCAGCATTTT
CASKVGGLSNQPQHF
>TRBJ2-2|.|TRBV11-2|many
TGTGCCAGCAGCACCCTCTCCGGGGGCGGGGAGCTGTTTTTT
CASSTLSGGGELFF
>TRBJ2-7|TRBD2|TRBV20-1|.
TGCAGTGCAGATAGCGGGAGGCAATCCTACGAGCAGTACTTC
CSADSGRQSYEQYF
>TRBJ2-3|TRBD2|TRBV10-3|.
TGTGCCATCAGGGTAGCGGGGGGTACAGATACGCAGTATTTT
CAIRVAGGTDTQYF
>TRBJ1-2|.|TRBV18|.
TGTGCCAGCTCACCAACGGCAGGAGAGAACTATGGCTACACCTTC
CASSPTAGENYGYTF
>TRBJ2-2|.|TRBV19|.
TGTGCCAGTAAAGGCGGTAGCGGCTTCACCGGGGAGCTGTTTTTT
CASKGGSGFTGELFF
>TRBJ1-4|TRBD1|TRBV6-1|.
TGTGCCAGCAGTGAAAGCCCCAGACAGGGGGCGCGAGAAGAACTGTTTTTT
CASSESPRQGAREELFF
>TRBJ2-1|TRBD2|TRBV5-6|.
TGTGCCAGCAGATATAGCGGGAATGAGCAGTTCTTC
CASRYSGNEQFF
>TRBJ1-5|.|TRBV6-6|few
TGTGCCAGCAGTTACGGTAACAGGGAGGTGCGGGTGGATCAGCCCCAGCATTTT
CASSYGNREVRVDQPQHF
>TRBJ2-2|TRBD1|TRBV2|.
TGCGCCAGCAGCCAAGACAGGGGGCCTGTCGGGGAGCTGTTTTTT
CASSQDRGPVGELFF
>TRBJ1-1|.|TRBV20-1|few
TGCAGTGCTAGAGAAGATATCTGGACTGAAGCTTTCTTT
CSAREDIWTEAFF
>TRBJ2-5|.|TRBV9|.
TGTGCCAGCAGCGTAGCTTCGGGAGCGTGGGAGACCCAGTACTTC
CASSVASGAWETQYF
>TRBJ2-3|.|TRBV7-9|.
TGTGCCAGCAGCTCCCGGAGGGGCACAGATACGCAGTATTTT
CASSSRRGTDTQYF
>TRBJ2-7|.|TRBV15|many
TGTGCCACCAGCAGCTCCTACGAGCAGTACTTC
CATSSSYEQYF
>TRBJ2-1|.|TRBV5-1|.
TGCGCCAGCTCGACAGGAGGGGCCTACAATGAGCAGTTCTTC
CASSTGGAYNEQFF
>TRBJ1-1|.|TRBV20-1|few
TGCAGTGCTGTCTCATGGAGGGGGGCCACTGAAGCTTTCTTT
CSAVSWRGATEAFF
>TRBJ1-1|.|TRBV24-1|few
TGTGCCACTCAAGGGTACACTGAAGCTCTCTTT
CATQGYTEALF
>TRBJ2-7|.|TRBV12-3/TRBV12-4|many
TGTGCCAGCGGGGACCCTTACTCCTACGAGCAGTACTTC
CASGDPYSYEQYF
>TRBJ2-7|TRBD1|TRBV6-1|.
TGTGCCAGCAGAGGACAGGGGGCGATACAACCTCAAAGGGGCCGAACAACCTACGAGCAGTACTTC
CASRGQGAIQPQRGRTTYEQYF
>TRBJ2-7|TRBD2|TRBV20-1|.
TGCAGTGTGGGCGGGAGAACTCTCTACGAGCAGTACTTC
CSVGGRTLYEQYF
>TRBJ2-1|TRBD2|TRBV29-1|many
TGCAGCATTTCCAGACTAGCGGGAGGGGCGGGTGAGCAGTTCTTC
CSISRLAGGAGEQFF
>TRBJ2-2|.|TRBV7-3|few
TGTGCCAGCAGCCGGATGAACGGGGAGCTGTTTTTT
CASSRMNGELFF
>TRBJ1-2|TRBD1|TRBV3-1|many
TGTGCCAGCAGCCAAGGAGACAGGGTGTATTATGGCTACACCTTC
CASSQGDRVYYGYTF
>TRBJ1-5|.|TRBV20-1|.
TGCAGTGCTCAGACAGTTAATCAGCCCCAGCATTTT
CSAQTVNQPQHF
>TRBJ2-1|TRBD2|TRBV19|few
TGTGCCAGTAGTAGGACTAGCGGGAGCTTCAACAATGAGCAGTTCTTC
CASSRTSGSFNNEQFF
>TRBJ1-1|.|TRBV29-1|many
TGCAGCGTTGAAATAGGGAGGGGTCAAACTGAAGCTTTCTTT
CSVEIGRGQTEAFF
>TRBJ2-1|TRBD2|TRBV28|many
TGTGCCAGTCTAAGCGGGGGGAACAATGAGCAGTTCTTC
CASLSGGNNEQFF
>TRBJ2-3|TRBD2|TRBV20-1|.
TGCAGTGCTATCCGACTAGCGGGAGGGGGGGGGCCCACAGATACGCAGTATTTT
CSAIRLAGGGGPTDTQYF
>TRBJ2-5|TRBD2|TRBV7-9|many
TGTGCCAGCAGCTTAGCAGGACTAGTTCCCATCCCACTACAAGAGACCCAGTACTTC
CASSLAGLVPIPLQETQYF
>TRBJ1-4|.|TRBV5-6|many
TGTGCCAGCAGTCCACAGCGCAAGTTTAATGAAAAACTGTTTTTT
CASSPQRKFNEKLFF
>TRBJ2-7|.|TRBV5-6|many
TGTGCCAGCAGATCGGGACTGGCCGCCTACGAGCAGTACTTC
CASRSGLAAYEQYF
>TRBJ2-1|TRBD2|TRBV29-1|many
TGCAGCGTTGAGGGACTAGAAAACAGGTACAATGAGCAGTTCTTC
CSVEGLENRYNEQFF
>TRBJ2-7|.|TRBV28|many
TGTGCCAGCACCCCGGGGGCCTACGAGCAGTACTTC
CASTPGAYEQYF
>TRBJ2-5|.|TRBV10-3|.
TGTGCCATCAAAGAGGAGGGGAAGACCCAGTACTTC
CAIKEEGKTQYF
>TRBJ1-2|.|TRBV5-1|many
TGCGCCAGCAGCCCGTCGGGGGACTATGGCTACACCTTC
CASSPSGDYGYTF
>TRBJ2-1|TRBD2|TRBV5-1|many
TGCGCCAGCAGCTTGGTTGGGACTAGCGGGAGTCGGGGTGAGCAGTTCTTC
CASSLVGTSGSRGEQFF
>TRBJ2-3|.|TRBV5-1|many
TGCGCCAGCAGCTTGTCGGGGAGGCCAGGTAGCACAGATACGCAGTATTTT
CASSLSGRPGSTDTQYF
>TRBJ2-7|.|TRBV12-3/TRBV12-4|many
TGTGCCAGCAGCGGGGCCTACGAGCAGTACTTC
CASSGAYEQYF
>TRBJ1-1|.|TRBV19|.
TGTGCCAGTAGTCCTAACGGGCAACGGAACACTGAAGCTTTCTTT
CASSPNGQRNTEAFF
>TRBJ2-3|.|TRBV10-3|.
TGTGCCATCAGGGACAGAATCACAGATACGCAGTATTTT
CAIRDRITDTQYF
>TRBJ1-6|.|TRBV2|many
TGTGCCAGCAGTCGGACAGCTAATAATTCACCCCTCCACTTT
CASSRTANNSPLHF
>TRBJ1-2|TRBD1|TRBV20-1|.
TGCAGTGCTAGTCAACAGGGGTTCTATGGCTACACCTTC
CSASQQGFYGYTF
>TRBJ2-1|.|TRBV27|many
TGTGCCAGCAGTTTTGATAGGGGGAGTCGGGATGAGCAGTTCTTC
CASSFDRGSRDEQFF
>TRBJ2-3|.|TRBV7-9|.
TGTGCCAGCAGCTTAGGAGGCTTGGGCACAGATACGCAGTATTTT
CASSLGGLGTDTQYF
>TRBJ2-2|TRBD2|TRBV19|few
TGTGCCAGTCGTGAGCGGGGCGGGGAGCTGTTTTTT
CASRERGGELFF
>TRBJ2-1|.|TRBV5-1|many
TGCGCCAGCAGCCCCCTGGGGGGGCCCTACAATGAGCAGTTCTTC
CASSPLGGPYNEQFF
>TRBJ1-5|.|TRBV2|many
TGTGCCAGCAGTGACTGGGCACAGGGAAGTCAGCCCCAGCATTTT
CASSDWAQGSQPQHF
>TRBJ2-3|TRBD2|TRBV6-1|many
TGTGCCAGCAGACGGGGGGGTGGGGATACGCAGTATTTT
CASRRGGGDTQYF
>TRBJ1-1|TRBD1|TRBV2|.
TGTGCCAGCAGTCGGACAGGGACGAACACTGAAGCTTTCTTT
CASSRTGTNTEAFF
>TRBJ1-1|.|TRBV12-3/TRBV12-4|.
TGTGCCAGCCGAACCTTAACAGGGATCGGGCCGAACACTGAAGCTTTCTTT
CASRTLTGIGPNTEAFF
>TRBJ2-7|.|TRBV28|.
TGTGCCAGCAGTTACTCTTTTGTAAACCGAAGCTACGAGCAGTACTTC
CASSYSFVNRSYEQYF
>TRBJ2-6|.|TRBV6-6|few
TGTGCCAGCAGTTACTCCCGACATTCTGGGGCCAACGTCCTGACTTTC
CASSYSRHSGANVLTF
>TRBJ2-1|TRBD1|TRBV27|many
TGTGCCAGCAGTCCCCTGGACAGGGAGGATGAGCAGTTCTTC
CASSPLDREDEQFF
>TRBJ1-3|TRBD1|TRBV12-3/TRBV12-4|.
TGTGCCAGCAGTACAACAGGGGTCTCTGGAAACACCATATATTTT
CASSTTGVSGNTIYF
>TRBJ2-3|TRBD2|TRBV19|once
TGTGCCAGTAGTCTCGTACTAGCGGGAGTTGGAGATACGCAGTATTTT
CASSLVLAGVGDTQYF
>TRBJ2-2|.|TRBV28|.
TGTGCCAGCAACCAAAACGGGACGCATGAGAACACCGGGGAGCTGTTTTTT
CASNQNGTHENTGELFF
>TRBJ2-3|TRBD1|TRBV29-1|many
TGCAGCGTTACAGGGGCGAACACAGATACGCAGTATTTT
CSVTGANTDTQYF